The present TCR beta chain was sequenced within a study of T-cell reconstitution after alpha-beta-depleted transplantation in children. The CDR3 is 16 residues long. Trimming removed 4 bases from V and 3 bases from J; junction bases left unmatched: 8. The germline V gene has CDR1 KGHSH and CDR2 LQKENI. The TCRbeta library incorporated unique molecular identifiers. TCRdb processed the PCR reads anew with MiXCR; each CDR3 protein has one entry. Of around 370,000 distinct CDR3 sequences detected, about 9.4% appear once; the ten largest clones hold around 2.5%. This clonotype was counted many times. The chain carries TRBV18 and TRBJ2-5; the match to TRBD1 covers 10 bases. The sequencing used PBMCs from the stem cell graft donor, collected from the stem cell graft. The TCR comes from a human donor who donated a stem cell graft to a child with acute lymphoblastic leukemia. CDR3 DNA: TGTGCCAGCTCACTAACTACCGGGACAGGGGAAGAGACCCAGTACTTC. Protein: CASSLTTGTGEETQYF. Looking up the rest from reference TRBV18 and TRBJ2-5 gives the full variable domain: NAGVMQNPRHLVRRRGQEARLRCSPMKGHSHVYWYRQLPEEGLKFMVYLQKENIIDESGMPKERFSAEFPKEGPSILRIQQVVRGDSAAYFCASSLTTGTGEETQYFGPGTRLLVL.